Listed below are T cell receptor beta chains from one sample, sequenced in a study of blood T cell repertoires in COVID-19. Profiled with immunoSEQ multiplex PCR; TCRdb holds only in-frame clones, not every one. This sample yields roughly 160,000 clones, of which 75% to 85% are seen a single time; 8% to 8.5% belongs to the top ten. Sequencing was carried out using peripheral blood. The receptors stem from a woman aged 55-69 years with COVID-19, enrolled during active disease. Both conserved end residues are part of each CDR3. D genes are given only for firm matches. Part of the rows lack a size; the others show once, few, many or a class for expanded clones.

.	TRBV5-1	TRBJ2-7	15	.	CASSLEGTTYYEQYF	TGCGCCAGCAGCTTGGAAGGGACAACTTACTACGAGCAGTACTTC
.	TRBV6-5	TRBJ1-4	15	.	CASSYTGFEGEKLFF	TGTGCCAGCAGTTACACTGGTTTTGAGGGTGAAAAACTGTTTTTT
.	TRBV7-9	TRBJ1-1	14	.	CASSLGGVNTEAFF	TGTGCCAGCAGCCTTGGGGGGGTGAACACTGAAGCTTTCTTT
many	TRBV24-1	TRBJ1-2	12	.	CATSVGGYGYTF	TGTGCCACCAGTGTGGGGGGCTATGGCTACACCTTC
.	TRBV5-6	TRBJ1-5	14	.	CASSTTESNQPQHF	TGTGCCAGCAGCACCACAGAAAGCAATCAGCCCCAGCATTTT
.	TRBV28	TRBJ2-2	16	.	CASSLTGTPNTGELFF	TGTGCCAGCAGTTTGACCGGGACTCCGAACACCGGGGAGCTGTTTTTT
.	TRBV4-1	TRBJ2-2	18	TRBD2	CASSQVGVVGGGTGELFF	TGCGCCAGCAGCCAAGTTGGGGTCGTTGGGGGAGGGACCGGGGAGCTGTTTTTT
.	TRBV5-4	TRBJ1-6	14	.	CASSSISGDSPLHF	TGTGCCAGCAGCTCCATTTCAGGGGATTCACCCCTCCACTTT
.	TRBV6-5	TRBJ1-1	13	.	CASIGGWSTEAFF	TGTGCCAGCATTGGCGGGTGGAGCACTGAAGCTTTCTTT
.	TRBV5-6	TRBJ2-7	14	.	CASSFRYSYYEQYF	TGTGCCAGCAGCTTCAGGTACAGTTACTACGAGCAGTACTTC
.	TRBV6-2/TRBV6-3	TRBJ1-1	16	.	CASSYLVQEPSTEAFF	TGTGCCAGCAGTTACTTGGTACAGGAACCCTCCACTGAAGCTTTCTTT
.	TRBV7-2	TRBJ2-5	16	TRBD2	CASSPSSTGGRGTQYF	TGTGCCAGCAGTCCTTCATCCACGGGGGGGCGGGGGACCCAGTACTTC
.	TRBV9	TRBJ2-2	15	TRBD1	CASSVAGTGTGELFF	TGTGCCAGCAGCGTAGCCGGGACAGGGACCGGGGAGCTGTTTTTT
.	TRBV28	TRBJ2-7	13	TRBD2	CASNFRPGGEQYF	TGTGCCAGCAACTTCCGTCCGGGGGGCGAGCAGTACTTC
.	TRBV10-3	TRBJ1-1	17	TRBD1	CAISQAWDRGSGTEAFF	TGTGCCATCAGTCAAGCATGGGACAGGGGGTCGGGCACTGAAGCTTTCTTT
.	TRBV7-8	TRBJ2-7	15	.	CASSSRREVGYEQYF	TGTGCCAGCAGCTCAAGAAGGGAGGTAGGGTACGAGCAGTACTTC
.	TRBV7-9	TRBJ1-4	14	TRBD1	CASSYGTGFEKLFF	TGTGCCAGCAGCTACGGGACAGGGTTTGAAAAACTGTTTTTT